The 25 T cell receptor beta chains listed next were all sequenced from one sample in a study of human T cells and chemical hapten exposure. Stated time point: pre-sensitization, week 0. The treatment is: therapeutic diphenylcyclopropenone sensitization with weekly scalp DPC. Each CDR3 protein is one row after TCRdb ran MiXCR on the RACE reads. This table has 84,000 or so distinct CDR3 sequences, approximately 9% appearing once. Material: whole blood, obtained in connection with sensitization to the hapten diphenylcyclopropenone (DPC). These receptors were collected from a man between 35 and 55 years old with alopecia areata. Some clones in this sample may be carry-over from other donors' samples.

Ten or more counts support this clonotype. The rearrangement uses TRBV7-9 and TRBJ2-6; maybe TRBD1 (6 bases). Trimming left V 5 bases short and J 2 bases short, with 10 bases between. The CDR3 totals 15 residues. CDR1 SEHNR and CDR2 FQNEAQ come from the germline V gene (reference sequence). The DNA for the CDR3 is TGTGCCAGCAGCCCAGGGGTAGCTGGGGCCAACGTCCTGACTTTC. Translation: CASSPGVAGANVLTF.

This clonotype has ten or more counts. The gene calls are TRBV6-5 and TRBJ1-5, with D unclear. The germline V gene has CDR1 MNHEY and CDR2 SVGAGI. The CDR3 is made up of 12 amino acids. The germline V and J ends were trimmed by 5 bases and 5 bases, with 7 bases remaining between them. DNA for the CDR3: TGTGCCAGCAGTCCCCCGCATCAGCCCCAGCATTTT. This codes for CASSPPHQPQHF.

This clonotype has a count of ten or more. The gene calls are TRBV7-2 and TRBJ1-5; 9 bases align to TRBD1. Germline V lookup: CDR1 SGHTA, CDR2 FQGNSA. This CDR3 has 14 residues. Losses at the gene ends were 5 bases for V and 11 bases for J; bases not matched to a gene: 10. This CDR3 is CASSVKGQGMTQHF. Written as DNA, the CDR3 is TGTGCCAGCAGCGTAAAGGGACAGGGCATGACCCAGCATTTT.

The chain is built from TRBV11-1 and TRBJ2-7, with D perhaps TRBD1 (5 bases). This CDR3 has 14 amino acids. V was cut by 5 bases and J by 2 bases, with 13 bases left in between. Per germline, CDR1 SGHAT and CDR2 FQDESV (reference sequence). CDR3 protein: CASSPNRQTYEQYV. In nucleotides, the CDR3 is TGTGCCAGCAGCCCGAATCGACAGACCTACGAGCAGTACGTC.

This clonotype was found many times. This chain joins TRBV5-1 and TRBJ2-1, with D maybe TRBD2 (5 bases). There are 15 residues in the CDR3. V shed 3 bases and J shed 12 bases, with 22 bases lying between them. Germline V CDR1 and CDR2: SGHRS, YFSETQ. CDR3 residues: CASSSLARPPRVQFF. CDR3 nucleotide sequence: TGCGCCAGCAGCTCTTTAGCGAGGCCCCCTAGGGTGCAGTTCTTC.

CDR3 protein: CASISANRVAGEDTQYF. DNA of the CDR3: TGTGCCAGCATCTCGGCAAACAGAGTAGCGGGAGAAGATACGCAGTATTTT. The chain combines TRBV6-2 or TRBV6-3 with TRBJ2-3, with 9 positions matching TRBD2. The germline V gene has CDR1 MNHEY and CDR2 SVGEGT. The trim removed 7 bases at V and 5 bases at J, leaving 16 bases unmatched. The CDR3 has 17 amino acids.

This clonotype was observed a handful of times. The V and J genes are TRBV5-6 and TRBJ1-2; unclear D gene. V was clipped by 5 bases and J by 2 bases, with 16 bases between them. CDR3 length: 15 amino acids. In germline, CDR1 is SGHDT, CDR2 YYEEEE. The CDR3 region is CASSVRPTRNYGYTF. Written as DNA, the CDR3 is TGTGCCAGCAGTGTCAGACCCACACGAAACTATGGCTACACCTTC.

Ten or more counts support this clonotype. CDR3 nucleotides: TGCGCCAGCAGTCCGGACAGCGTCCTCTTTTCTAACTATGGCTACACCTTC. It specifies CASSPDSVLFSNYGYTF. The chain is built from TRBV5-1 and TRBJ1-2; perhaps TRBD1 as D (6 bases). V lost 5 bases, J lost 0 bases, and 20 bases lay in between. The CDR3 is made up of 17 amino acids. In germline, CDR1 is SGHRS, CDR2 YFSETQ.

This clonotype occurred many times. V and J are TRBV5-6 and TRBJ1-4; weak D call: TRBD1 (6 bases). Germline CDR1 and CDR2: SGHDT and YYEEEE. The CDR3 covers 15 residues. Between the trimmed V and J ends, which lost 6 bases and 8 bases, there was a span of 20 bases. CDR3 sequence reads: CASIQYAGGGEKLFF. CDR3 in DNA: TGTGCCAGCATCCAATATGCGGGAGGGGGAGAAAAACTGTTTTTT.

The rearrangement joins TRBV6-2 or TRBV6-3 to TRBJ2-3, with TRBD2 as a possible D gene (6 bases). The CDR3 length is 14 residues. V lost 7 bases and J lost 5, with 16 bases in between. The germline CDR1 and CDR2 sequences are MNHEY and SVGEGT. The CDR3 nucleotides read TGTGCCAGCATCGCGGGGCTTCCCATAGATACGCAGTATTTT. Translating gives CASIAGLPIDTQYF.

The chain links TRBV6-6 to TRBJ1-6, with 11 bases fitting TRBD1. The CDR3 length is 18 residues. The J segment lost 4 bases and the V segment lost 5 bases, leaving 10 bases of the junction unmatched. Germline V gene lookup returns CDR1 MNHNY and CDR2 SVGAGI (reference sequence). CDR3 nucleotides: TGTGCCAGCAGTCGCCCCCGGGACAGGGGGAATTATAATTCACCCCTCCACTTT. It specifies CASSRPRDRGNYNSPLHF.

This clonotype has only a few counts. V and J are TRBV5-1 and TRBJ2-2; TRBD1 matches at 8 bases. This CDR3 spans 17 amino acids. The J segment lost 5 bases and the V segment lost 0 bases, leaving 9 bases of the junction unmatched. Germline V lookup: CDR1 SGHRS, CDR2 YFSETQ. The CDR3 spells CASSLAGRGRRTGELFF. The CDR3 nucleotides read TGCGCCAGCAGCTTGGCCGGCAGGGGGCGCCGAACCGGGGAGCTGTTTTTT.

Many counts were recorded for this clonotype. The rearrangement uses TRBV7-2 and TRBJ1-1, with a weak D call TRBD1 (5 bases). V gave up 3 bases and J gave up 0 bases, with 11 bases separating them. The CDR3 is 15 amino acids. CDR1 and CDR2 from the germline V gene are SGHTA and FQGNSA. In DNA form, the CDR3 reads TGTGCCAGCAGCTTGGGACTAAACATGAACACTGAAGCTTTCTTT. Protein product: CASSLGLNMNTEAFF.

In this sample, this clonotype turned up many times. This chain joins TRBV20-1 and TRBJ2-1, with TRBD1 matching 12 bases. The J segment lost 10 bases and the V segment lost 4 bases, leaving 11 bases of the junction unmatched. Germline loops: CDR1 DFQATT, CDR2 SNEGSKA (reference sequence). This CDR3 contains 15 residues. In DNA form, the CDR3 reads TGCAGTGCTAACCTCCCGGGACAGGGGGCGCGGGAGCAGTTCTTC. Translating gives CSANLPGQGAREQFF.

J is TRBJ1-2 and V is TRBV20-1; D gene unclear. Germline V lookup: CDR1 DFQATT, CDR2 SNEGSKA (reference sequence). Trimming stripped 1 base from V and 9 bases from J, with 0 bases between. This CDR3 is built from 8 residues. CDR3 DNA: TGCAGTGCTAGAGGCTACACCTTC. This gives the protein CSARGYTF.

The rearrangement links TRBV28 to TRBJ2-7, with D possibly TRBD1 on 5 matching bases. Germline V gene lookup returns CDR1 MDHEN and CDR2 SYDVKM. The CDR3 contains 14 residues. V was cut by 7 bases and J by 3 bases, with 16 bases left in between. DNA for the CDR3: TGTGCCAGCACCCTGGGGCAGACCAACTACGAGCAGTACTTC. It translates to CASTLGQTNYEQYF. Variable domain in full (rest from reference TRBV28 and TRBJ2-7): DVKVTQSSRYLVKRTGEKVFLECVQDMDHENMFWYRQDPGLGLRLIYFSYDVKMKEKGDIPEGYSVSREKKERFSLILESASTNQTSMYLCASTLGQTNYEQYFGPGTRLTVT.

This clonotype was seen more than once but under ten times. The rearrangement links TRBV19 to TRBJ1-5; perhaps TRBD1 as D (6 bases). The ends were cut back, 1 base at V and 11 bases at J, with 15 bases in the middle. The germline V gene encodes CDR1 LNHDA and CDR2 SQIVND (reference sequence). There are 14 residues in the CDR3. This chain's CDR3 is CASSIGGGRGAQHF. The DNA of the CDR3 is TGTGCCAGTAGTATAGGCGGGGGGCGAGGGGCCCAGCATTTT. Full variable domain (remainder filled in from reference TRBV19 and TRBJ1-5): DGGITQSPKYLFRKEGQNVTLSCEQNLNHDAMYWYRQDPGQGLRLIYYSQIVNDFQKGDIAEGYSVSREKKESFPLTVTSAQKNPTAFYLCASSIGGGRGAQHFGDGTRLSIL.

This clonotype was seen many times. The chain has TRBV6-5 and TRBJ1-6; D remains ambiguous. Trimming took 5 bases from V and 4 from J, leaving 15 bases between them. The CDR3 consists of 16 residues. Germline lookup yields CDR1 MNHEY and CDR2 SVGAGI. CDR3 nucleotides: TGTGCCAGCAGTCGCCCAGCAGAGAGATATAATTCACCCCTCCACTTT. This encodes CASSRPAERYNSPLHF.

The CDR3 nucleotides read TGTGCCAGCAGCTTTTTCCTCTCTGGGGCCAACGTCCTGACTTTC. Its translation is CASSFFLSGANVLTF. The rearrangement uses TRBV7-9 and TRBJ2-6; D unclear. This CDR3 spans 15 amino acids. V shed 3 bases and J shed 0 bases, with 6 bases lying between them. Germline V CDR1 and CDR2: SEHNR, FQNEAQ (reference sequence).

The chain links TRBV6-1 to TRBJ1-1; perhaps TRBD1 as D (5 bases). The V end was cut by 3 bases, the J end by 0 bases, with 11 bases between. Germline V gene lookup returns CDR1 MNHNS and CDR2 SASEGT. This CDR3 has 15 amino acids. The CDR3: CASSDGTVMNTEAFF. The DNA of the CDR3 is TGTGCCAGCAGTGACGGGACGGTTATGAACACTGAAGCTTTCTTT.

This clonotype appeared a few times. This rearrangement joins TRBV7-2 to TRBJ1-1, with D possibly matching TRBD1 (5 bases). Trimming cost V 1 base and J 5 bases, with 11 bases left between them. The CDR3 extends over 14 amino acids. Per the germline V gene, CDR1 is SGHTA and CDR2 is FQGNSA. The CDR3 loop is CASSLGGAKTEAFF. In DNA, the CDR3 is TGTGCCAGCAGCTTAGGAGGGGCGAAGACTGAAGCTTTCTTT.

At least ten counts were recorded for this clonotype. The J gene is TRBJ1-2, the V gene TRBV27; the D is unclear. This CDR3 region has 13 residues. Looked up from germline, CDR1 is MNHEY and CDR2 is SMNVEV (reference sequence). The V and J ends lost 3 bases and 2 bases respectively, with 7 bases between them. The CDR3 region has the DNA TGTGCCAGCAGTTTCCGAGAGAACTATGGCTACACCTTC. Protein: CASSFRENYGYTF.

This clonotype has ten or more counts. This chain links TRBV5-1 with TRBJ2-5; D might be TRBD2 (6 bases). The germline gives CDR1 SGHRS, CDR2 YFSETQ. This CDR3 comprises 15 residues. V gave up 0 bases and J gave up 5 bases, with 14 bases separating them. CDR3 sequence reads: CASSLGRGGGETQYF. CDR3 bases: TGCGCCAGCAGCTTGGGCAGAGGAGGAGGGGAGACCCAGTACTTC.

This clonotype was recorded many times. The V gene is TRBV20-1, the J gene TRBJ1-4; D not resolved. This CDR3 is built from 14 residues. Germline loops: CDR1 DFQATT, CDR2 SNEGSKA (reference sequence). V lost 5 bases and J lost 0, with 10 bases in between. CDR3 sequence: CSASAGATNEKLFF. The DNA of the CDR3 is TGCAGTGCTTCGGCGGGAGCAACTAATGAAAAACTGTTTTTT.

The rearrangement joins TRBV7-9 to TRBJ2-3; 7 bases align to TRBD1. Germline values: CDR1 SEHNR, CDR2 FQNEAQ (reference sequence). Trimming at V came to 3 bases and at J to 2 bases, leaving 5 bases not matched to a gene. The CDR3 length is 15 residues. This CDR3 is CASSFWQGDTDTQYF. CDR3 bases: TGTGCCAGCAGCTTTTGGCAGGGGGACACAGATACGCAGTATTTT.